The entry below gives a single T cell receptor beta chain sequence along with its context. These data come from a study of blood T cell repertoires in COVID-19. At the level of the study: Italy, Spain and the United States were the sources of the convalescent and acute COVID-19 samples. The analysed material was cDNA or gDNA that came from T cells, B-cell-depleted T cells, or PBMCs.

V dropped 4 bases and J dropped 12 bases, with 22 bases sitting between them. The CDR3 contains 15 residues. CDR1 and CDR2 (germline): SGHRS, YFSETQ. Repertoires were generated with immunoSEQ multiplex PCR, while TCRdb's copy carries only in-frame clones and drops some. The top ten clones hold roughly a tenth of a sample with roughly 160,000 clones, approximately 77% of them seen once. The receptor was isolated from a woman of 80 years or more with active or convalescent COVID-19. Source material: peripheral blood. V usage is TRBV5-1 and J usage is TRBJ1-4; D call uncertain. CDR3 bases: TGCGCCAGCAGCCAAGAGGTGGCAGGAGGTGGGGAACTGTTTTTT. It specifies CASSQEVAGGGELFF. Filled out from reference TRBV5-1 and TRBJ1-4, the complete variable domain reads KAGVTQTPRYLIKTRGQQVTLSCSPISGHRSVSWYQQTPGQGLQFLFEYFSETQRNKGNFPGRFSGRQFSNSRSEMNVSTLELGDSALYLCASSQEVAGGGELFFGSGTQLSVL.